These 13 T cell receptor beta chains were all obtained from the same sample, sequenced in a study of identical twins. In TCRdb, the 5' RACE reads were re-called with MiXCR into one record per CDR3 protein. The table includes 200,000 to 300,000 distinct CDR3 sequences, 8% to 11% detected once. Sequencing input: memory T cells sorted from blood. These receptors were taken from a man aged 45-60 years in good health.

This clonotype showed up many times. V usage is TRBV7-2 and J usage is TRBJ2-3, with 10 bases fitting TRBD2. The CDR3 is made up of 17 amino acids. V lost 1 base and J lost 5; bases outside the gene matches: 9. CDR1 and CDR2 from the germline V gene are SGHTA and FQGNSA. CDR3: CASSLGTAGGRLDTQYF. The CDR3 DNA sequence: TGTGCCAGCAGCTTAGGAACAGCGGGGGGGCGGTTAGATACGCAGTATTTT.

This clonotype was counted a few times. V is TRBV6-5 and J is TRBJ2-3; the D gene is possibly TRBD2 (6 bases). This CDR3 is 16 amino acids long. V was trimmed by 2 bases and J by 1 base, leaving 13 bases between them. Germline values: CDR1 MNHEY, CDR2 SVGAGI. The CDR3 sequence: CASSYESGLRTDTQYF. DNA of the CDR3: TGTGCCAGCAGTTACGAGAGCGGGCTCCGCACAGATACGCAGTATTTT.

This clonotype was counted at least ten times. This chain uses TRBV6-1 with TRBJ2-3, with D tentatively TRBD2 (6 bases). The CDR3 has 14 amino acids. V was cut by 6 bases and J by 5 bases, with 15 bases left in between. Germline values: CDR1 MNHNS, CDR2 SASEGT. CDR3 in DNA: TGTGCCAGCAGAGCGCTAGCGATCAGAGATACGCAGTATTTT. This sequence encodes CASRALAIRDTQYF.

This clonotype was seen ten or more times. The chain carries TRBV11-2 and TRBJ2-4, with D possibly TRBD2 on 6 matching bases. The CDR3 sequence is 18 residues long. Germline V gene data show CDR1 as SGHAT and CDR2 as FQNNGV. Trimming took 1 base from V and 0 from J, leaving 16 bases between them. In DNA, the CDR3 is TGTGCCAGCAGCTTAGGGAGGGCTAGCGTGTTAGCCAAAAACATTCAGTACTTC. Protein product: CASSLGRASVLAKNIQYF.

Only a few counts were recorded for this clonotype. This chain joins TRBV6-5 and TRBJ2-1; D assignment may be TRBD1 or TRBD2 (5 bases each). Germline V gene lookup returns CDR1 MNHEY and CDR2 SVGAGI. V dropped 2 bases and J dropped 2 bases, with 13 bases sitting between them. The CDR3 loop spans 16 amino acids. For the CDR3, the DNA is TGTGCCAGCAGTTACGTAGTCGGGGACCCCTACAATGAGCAGTTCTTC. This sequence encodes CASSYVVGDPYNEQFF.

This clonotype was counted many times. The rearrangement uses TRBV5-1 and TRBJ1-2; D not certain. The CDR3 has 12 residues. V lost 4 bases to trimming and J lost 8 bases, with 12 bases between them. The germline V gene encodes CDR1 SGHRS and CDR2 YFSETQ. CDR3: CASSEDPSGYTF. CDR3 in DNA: TGCGCCAGCAGCGAAGACCCGTCGGGCTACACCTTC.

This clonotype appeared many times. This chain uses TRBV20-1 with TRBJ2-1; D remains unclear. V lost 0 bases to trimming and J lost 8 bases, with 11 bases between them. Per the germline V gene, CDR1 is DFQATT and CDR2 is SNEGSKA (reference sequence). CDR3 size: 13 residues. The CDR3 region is CSARELGGDEQFF. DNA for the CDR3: TGCAGTGCTAGAGAATTAGGTGGCGATGAGCAGTTCTTC.

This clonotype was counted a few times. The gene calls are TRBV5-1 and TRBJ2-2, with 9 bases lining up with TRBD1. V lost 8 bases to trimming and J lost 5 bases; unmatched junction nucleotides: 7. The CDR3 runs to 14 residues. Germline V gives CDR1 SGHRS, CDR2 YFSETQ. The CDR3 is CASDYGTGTGELFF. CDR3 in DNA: TGCGCCAGTGATTACGGGACAGGGACCGGGGAGCTGTTTTTT.

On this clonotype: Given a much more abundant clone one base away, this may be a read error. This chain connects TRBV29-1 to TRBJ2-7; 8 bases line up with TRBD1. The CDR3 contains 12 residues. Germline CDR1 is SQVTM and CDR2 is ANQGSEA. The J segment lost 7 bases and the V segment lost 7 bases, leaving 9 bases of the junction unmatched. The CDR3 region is CSARTGFREQYF. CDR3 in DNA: TGCAGCGCCCGGACAGGGTTCAGAGAGCAGTACTTC.

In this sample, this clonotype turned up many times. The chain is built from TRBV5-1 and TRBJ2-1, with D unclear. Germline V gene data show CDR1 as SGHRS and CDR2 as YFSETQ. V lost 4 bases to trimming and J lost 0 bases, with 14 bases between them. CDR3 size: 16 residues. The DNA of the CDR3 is TGCGCCAGCAGCGTCCTTGGAGCGTCCTCCTACAATGAGCAGTTCTTC. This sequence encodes CASSVLGASSYNEQFF.

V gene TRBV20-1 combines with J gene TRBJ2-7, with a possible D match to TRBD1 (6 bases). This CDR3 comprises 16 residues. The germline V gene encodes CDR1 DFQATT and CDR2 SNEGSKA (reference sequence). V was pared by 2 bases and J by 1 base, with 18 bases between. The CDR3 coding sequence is TGCAGTGCTAGAAGGGATTTGGACAGAGGATCCTACGAGCAGTACTTC. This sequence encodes CSARRDLDRGSYEQYF.

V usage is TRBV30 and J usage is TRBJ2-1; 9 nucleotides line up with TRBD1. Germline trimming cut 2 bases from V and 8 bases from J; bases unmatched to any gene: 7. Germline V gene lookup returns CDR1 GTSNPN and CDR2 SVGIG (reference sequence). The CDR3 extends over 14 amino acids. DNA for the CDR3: TGTGCCTGGAGTAAAGACAGGGGGAGAGATGAGCAGTTCTTC. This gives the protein CAWSKDRGRDEQFF.

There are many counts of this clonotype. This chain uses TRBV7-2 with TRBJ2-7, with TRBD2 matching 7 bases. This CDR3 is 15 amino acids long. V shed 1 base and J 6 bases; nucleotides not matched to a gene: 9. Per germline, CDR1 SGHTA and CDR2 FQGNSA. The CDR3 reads CASSLGPGREFEQYF. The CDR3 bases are TGTGCCAGCAGCTTAGGCCCCGGGCGGGAGTTCGAGCAGTACTTC.